The 7 T cell receptor beta chains in this list originate from one sample, sequenced in a study of T cells in localized non-small cell lung cancer. Libraries were prepared by immunoSEQ multiplex PCR; TCRdb keeps only in-frame clonotypes and omits some of them. This sample carries approximately 70,000 clones, more than 80% of them seen once, and the ten largest clones take roughly 4.5%. The specimen comprised PBMCs, sampled before any cancer treatment. The receptors were gathered from a man aged 35-75 years with stage II lung adenocarcinoma.

V is TRBV18 and J is TRBJ2-5; weak D call: TRBD2 (6 bases). The CDR3 runs to 13 residues. CDR1 and CDR2 from the germline V gene are KGHSH and LQKENI. The V end lost 8 bases, the J end lost 4 bases, and 14 bases lay between the germline ends. DNA for the CDR3: TGTGCCAGCCGCCGGCGAGCGGGAGAGACCCAGTACTTC. Translated: CASRRRAGETQYF.

The chain is built from TRBV2 and TRBJ2-7; weak D call: TRBD2 (6 bases). This CDR3 spans 15 amino acids. The V gene lost 0 bases and the J gene lost 0 bases, with 9 bases spanning the gap. The germline V gene has CDR1 SNHLY and CDR2 FYNNEI. The CDR3 nucleotides read TGTGCCAGCAGTGAAGCTAGCGGTAGCTCCTACGAGCAGTACTTC. Protein: CASSEASGSSYEQYF.

This chain links TRBV6-1 with TRBJ2-2; D gene unclear. Looked up from germline, CDR1 is MNHNS and CDR2 is SASEGT. V was cut by 6 bases and J by 1 base, with 9 bases left in between. This CDR3 is built from 14 residues. CDR3 coding DNA: TGTGCCAGCAGCCCCCAGTGGAACACCGGGGAGCTGTTTTTT. Its translation is CASSPQWNTGELFF.

This clone was detected a few times. The chain has TRBV18 and TRBJ1-5; D may be TRBD1 (5 bases). Trimming took 3 bases from V and 7 from J, leaving 19 bases between them. The CDR3 has 16 amino acids. The germline CDR1 and CDR2 sequences are KGHSH and LQKENI. The DNA of the CDR3 is TGTGCCAGCTCACCGCCGTACTACAGGTCTGGGCAGCCCCAGCATTTT. Translating gives CASSPPYYRSGQPQHF.

The chain couples TRBV20-1 to TRBJ1-3; D is unclear. This CDR3 is 11 amino acids long. V was trimmed by 2 bases and J by 1 base, leaving 0 bases between them. Per the germline V gene, CDR1 is DFQATT and CDR2 is SNEGSKA (reference sequence). This chain's CDR3 is CSARSGNTIYF. CDR3 nucleotide sequence: TGCAGTGCTAGATCTGGAAACACCATATATTTT.

This chain uses TRBV9 with TRBJ1-2; D unclear. Trimming left V 0 bases short and J 2 bases short, with 5 bases between. CDR3 size: 13 residues. Germline CDR1 and CDR2: SGDLS and YYNGEE. As DNA, the CDR3 is TGTGCCAGCAGCGTAGGAGGCAACTATGGCTACACCTTC. Translating it yields CASSVGGNYGYTF.

The CDR3 DNA reads TGTGCCAGCAGCTTAGACAGGGTCTCGGACACCATATATTTT. Translation: CASSLDRVSDTIYF. The chain recombines TRBV7-9 with TRBJ1-3; maybe TRBD1 (6 bases). V was cut by 1 base and J by 8 bases, with 12 bases left in between. This CDR3 is 14 amino acids long. Germline assignment: CDR1 SEHNR and CDR2 FQNEAQ (reference sequence).